These T cell receptor beta chains were read from a single sample in a study of long-term antiretroviral therapy in people with HIV. Here immunoSEQ multiplex PCR was the method, and the copy in TCRdb shows in-frame clones only, minus some. The table shows tens of thousands of clones, with approximately 93% occurring only once. Specimen: unsorted PBMCs, collected 7.6 years after starting antiretroviral therapy. All receptors derive from a middle-aged woman with HIV. Both conserved end residues are part of each CDR3. The order of the fields is J gene, D gene, V gene, clone size, CDR3 protein, CDR3 DNA. D genes are given only for firm matches. Clone size is stated in some rows and not others, as once, few, many or a class when expanded.

TRBJ1-4 | - | TRBV7-2 | - | CASSRDLRNEKLFF | TGTGCCAGCAGCCGGGACCTCAGGAATGAAAAACTGTTTTTT
TRBJ2-3 | TRBD2 | TRBV7-9 | - | CATQGRGDSSYTDTQYF | TGTGCCACTCAGGGACGGGGGGACTCTTCCTACACAGATACGCAGTATTTT
TRBJ2-5 | TRBD2 | TRBV5-1 | once | CASRGDQETQYF | TGCGCCAGCCGGGGGGATCAAGAGACCCAGTACTTC
TRBJ1-2 | - | TRBV5-8 | - | CASSLGRNYGYTF | TGTGCCAGCAGCCTAGGACGGAACTATGGCTACACCTTC
TRBJ1-6 | - | TRBV5-6 | - | CASSWQGSTNSPLHF | TGTGCCAGCAGCTGGCAGGGAAGTACTAATTCACCCCTCCACTTT
TRBJ2-3 | TRBD1 | TRBV10-3 | - | CAISEGGSTDTQYF | TGTGCCATCAGTGAAGGGGGCAGCACAGATACGCAGTATTTT
TRBJ2-1 | TRBD2 | TRBV2 | - | CASSGNSGGNNEQFF | TGTGCCAGCAGTGGGAATAGCGGGGGGAACAATGAGCAGTTCTTC
TRBJ2-7 | - | TRBV7-2 | - | CASSLYYEQYF | TGTGCCAGCAGCTTATACTACGAGCAGTACTTC
TRBJ1-1 | - | TRBV9 | - | CASSVDPDSNTEAFF | TGTGCCAGCAGCGTAGATCCGGACTCGAACACTGAAGCTTTCTTT
TRBJ2-1 | - | TRBV30 | - | CAWSDGVSYNEQFF | TGTGCCTGGAGTGATGGGGTATCCTACAATGAGCAGTTCTTC
TRBJ2-4 | - | TRBV2 | - | CASRSPNIQYF | TGTGCCAGCAGGTCTCCAAACATTCAGTACTTC
TRBJ1-2 | - | TRBV11-2 | once | CASSQGQVPGADGYTF | TGTGCCAGCAGCCAGGGGCAGGTTCCCGGGGCGGATGGCTACACCTTC
TRBJ1-6 | - | TRBV4-3 | - | CASSQTDVRNSPLHF | TGCGCCAGCAGCCAGACGGACGTCCGTAATTCACCCCTCCACTTT
TRBJ1-2 | - | TRBV7-2 | few | CASSRGGGYGYTF | TGTGCCAGCAGCCGGGGAGGGGGCTATGGCTACACCTTC
TRBJ1-6 | - | TRBV19 | - | CASSIDLGAVKNSPLHF | TGTGCCAGTAGTATAGATCTGGGGGCGGTGAAGAATTCACCCCTCCACTTT
TRBJ2-2 | TRBD1 | TRBV15 | - | CATSRMGQSNTGELFF | TGTGCCACCAGCAGAATGGGACAGTCGAACACCGGGGAGCTGTTTTTT
TRBJ1-1 | - | TRBV23-1 | - | CASSQSTMRGVTEAFF | TGCGCCAGCAGTCAATCAACAATGCGGGGCGTCACTGAAGCTTTCTTT
TRBJ1-6 | - | TRBV7-9 | - | CASSLGGGLADSPLHF | TGTGCCAGCAGCTTAGGTGGGGGCTTAGCGGATTCACCCCTCCACTTT
TRBJ2-3 | - | TRBV9 | - | CASSVSFGGALNTDTQYF | TGTGCCAGCAGCGTATCTTTTGGGGGGGCATTGAACACAGATACGCAGTATTTT
TRBJ2-2 | TRBD2 | TRBV11-2 | - | CASSLIEYSGGRNTGELFF | TGTGCCAGCAGCTTAATCGAGTATAGCGGGGGCCGTAACACCGGGGAGCTGTTTTTT
TRBJ1-4 | TRBD1 | TRBV5-1 | - | CASKTGASNEKLFF | TGCGCCAGCAAGACAGGGGCATCGAATGAAAAACTGTTTTTT
TRBJ1-4 | - | TRBV19 | - | CASSMSARTNEKLFF | TGTGCCAGTAGTATGTCGGCCAGAACTAATGAAAAACTGTTTTTT
TRBJ2-5 | TRBD2 | TRBV9 | - | CASSRSGGAGETQYF | TGTGCCAGCAGCCGTAGCGGGGGGGCCGGGGAGACCCAGTACTTC
TRBJ2-7 | - | TRBV2 | - | CASSGWDGTYEQYF | TGTGCCAGCAGTGGGTGGGACGGGACCTACGAGCAGTACTTC
TRBJ1-3 | TRBD1 | TRBV5-1 | - | CASSPGQYSGNTIYF | TGCGCCAGCAGCCCGGGACAGTACTCTGGAAACACCATATATTTT
TRBJ1-5 | TRBD1 | TRBV19 | - | CASSPLGDRVSNQPQHF | TGTGCCAGTAGTCCCCTCGGGGACAGGGTTAGCAATCAGCCCCAGCATTTT
TRBJ2-5 | TRBD2 | TRBV5-5 | - | CASSRNSGGAGETQYF | TGTGCCAGCAGCCGAAATAGCGGGGGGGCCGGGGAGACCCAGTACTTC
TRBJ2-7 | - | TRBV4-1 | - | CASSQDWGGTVRYEQYF | TGCGCCAGCAGCCAAGATTGGGGGGGGACAGTCCGGTACGAGCAGTACTTC
TRBJ1-5 | - | TRBV7-9 | - | CASSLDGQPQHF | TGTGCCAGCAGCTTAGATGGTCAGCCCCAGCATTTT
TRBJ1-4 | TRBD1 | TRBV7-8 | - | CASGPQGPATNEKLFF | TGTGCCAGCGGACCACAGGGGCCCGCAACTAATGAAAAACTGTTTTTT
TRBJ1-3 | - | TRBV5-1 | - | CASSLAGPRYGNTIYF | TGCGCCAGCAGCTTGGCGGGACCCCGCTATGGAAACACCATATATTTT
TRBJ1-1 | - | TRBV29-1 | - | CSSARTNTEAFF | TGCAGCTCCGCTAGGACGAACACTGAAGCTTTCTTT
TRBJ1-2 | - | TRBV11-3 | - | CASSLANLYGYTF | TGTGCCAGCAGCTTGGCGAATTTATATGGCTACACCTTC
TRBJ2-1 | TRBD2 | TRBV5-1 | - | CASRLRGVSNNEQFF | TGCGCCAGCAGACTGCGGGGGGTATCAAACAATGAGCAGTTCTTC
TRBJ2-1 | TRBD1 | TRBV2 | - | CASSASGGPYNEQFF | TGTGCCAGCAGTGCCTCAGGGGGCCCTTACAATGAGCAGTTCTTC
TRBJ2-3 | - | TRBV2 | - | CASSEMGGRGTDTQYF | TGTGCCAGCAGTGAAATGGGGGGGCGAGGCACAGATACGCAGTATTTT
TRBJ1-2 | TRBD1 | TRBV28 | - | CASSPSTGEGDGYTF | TGTGCCAGCAGCCCGAGCACAGGGGAAGGGGATGGCTACACCTTC
TRBJ1-4 | TRBD1 | TRBV7-9 | - | CASSRQGAANEKLFF | TGTGCCAGCAGCAGACAGGGGGCGGCTAATGAAAAACTGTTTTTT
TRBJ2-5 | - | TRBV5-1 | - | CASSDLETQYF | TGCGCCAGCAGCGACCTAGAGACCCAGTACTTC
TRBJ1-5 | - | TRBV6-1 | - | CASSEHQSDGNQPQHF | TGTGCCAGCAGTGAACACCAGAGCGATGGCAATCAGCCCCAGCATTTT
TRBJ2-3 | - | TRBV6-5 | - | CASSSRGSTDTQYF | TGTGCCAGCAGTTCCCGGGGGAGCACAGATACGCAGTATTTT
TRBJ1-2 | - | TRBV4-1 | once | CASSQDPTANYGYTF | TGCGCCAGCAGCCAAGATCCGACAGCTAACTATGGCTACACCTTC
TRBJ2-7 | - | TRBV7-2 | - | CASSLARTSSYEQYF | TGTGCCAGCAGCTTAGCTCGTACTAGCTCCTACGAGCAGTACTTC
TRBJ1-1 | TRBD1 | TRBV7-3 | - | CASSLTGTGGTEAFF | TGTGCCAGCAGCTTAACGGGGACAGGGGGCACTGAAGCTTTCTTT
TRBJ1-2 | TRBD1 | TRBV19 | once | CASQDRGGDYGYTF | TGTGCCAGTCAGGACAGGGGAGGCGACTATGGCTACACCTTC
TRBJ2-7 | TRBD1 | TRBV27 | few | CASSFNRDSSYEQYF | TGTGCCAGCAGTTTCAATCGGGACAGCTCCTACGAGCAGTACTTC
TRBJ1-5 | - | TRBV6-4 | - | CASSEGVGENQPQHF | TGTGCCAGCAGTGAAGGGGTGGGGGAAAATCAGCCCCAGCATTTT
TRBJ1-2 | - | TRBV7-2 | - | CASSSPTGYYGYTF | TGTGCCAGCAGCTCCCCCACAGGGTATTATGGCTACACCTTC
TRBJ2-7 | TRBD2 | TRBV5-1 | - | CASSLAGISSYEQYF | TGCGCCAGCAGCTTAGCGGGGATTTCCTCCTACGAGCAGTACTTC
TRBJ1-2 | TRBD1 | TRBV27 | - | CASSFLGGQGARNVYTF | TGTGCCAGCAGTTTCCTTGGGGGACAGGGGGCGAGGAATGTCTACACCTTC
TRBJ1-2 | TRBD1 | TRBV2 | - | CASSFSGQGNYGYTF | TGTGCCAGCAGCTTTTCGGGACAGGGTAACTATGGCTACACCTTC
TRBJ1-1 | TRBD1 | TRBV5-1 | - | CASSLGFRQGRNTEAFF | TGCGCCAGCAGCTTGGGCTTCCGACAGGGTAGGAACACTGAAGCTTTCTTT
TRBJ2-7 | TRBD2 | TRBV7-8 | - | CASSLRGGTYEQYF | TGTGCCAGCAGCTTAAGGGGAGGGACCTACGAGCAGTACTTC
TRBJ2-4 | TRBD1 | TRBV6-5 | - | CASSYGRTGENIQYF | TGTGCCAGCAGTTACGGCCGGACAGGGGAAAACATTCAGTACTTC